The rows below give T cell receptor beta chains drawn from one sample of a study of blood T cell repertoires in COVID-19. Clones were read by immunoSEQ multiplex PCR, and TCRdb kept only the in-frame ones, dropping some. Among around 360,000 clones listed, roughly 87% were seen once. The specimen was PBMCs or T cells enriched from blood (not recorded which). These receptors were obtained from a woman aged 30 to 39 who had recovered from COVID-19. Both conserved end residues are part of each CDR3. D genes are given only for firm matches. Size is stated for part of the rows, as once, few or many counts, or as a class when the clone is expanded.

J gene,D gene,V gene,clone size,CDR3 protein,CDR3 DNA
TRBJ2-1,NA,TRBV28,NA,CASSFHWSWLDRTYNEQFF,TGTGCCAGCAGTTTTCATTGGTCCTGGCTCGACAGGACCTACAATGAGCAGTTCTTC
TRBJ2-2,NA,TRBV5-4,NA,CASSPRGGGELFF,TGTGCCAGCAGCCCAAGAGGAGGCGGGGAGCTGTTTTTT
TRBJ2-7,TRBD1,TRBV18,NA,CASSAMTGGEYEQYF,TGTGCCAGCTCAGCGATGACAGGGGGCGAGTACGAGCAGTACTTC
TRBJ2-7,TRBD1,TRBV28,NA,CASSPTGTGSYEQYF,TGTGCCAGCAGCCCGACCGGGACAGGGTCTTACGAGCAGTACTTC
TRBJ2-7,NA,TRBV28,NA,CASSSVTAGSTYEQYF,TGTGCCAGCAGCTCTGTTACGGCGGGCTCTACCTACGAGCAGTACTTC
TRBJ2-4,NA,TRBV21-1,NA,CASSTGQGLLDRAKNIQYF,TGTGCCAGCAGCACGGGACAGGGACTATTAGACCGAGCCAAAAACATTCAGTACTTC
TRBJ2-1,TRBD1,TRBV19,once,CASSKPGQGVNEQFF,TGTGCCAGTAGTAAACCGGGACAGGGGGTAAATGAGCAGTTCTTC
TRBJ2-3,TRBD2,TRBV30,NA,CAWSSSGAGDTQYF,TGTGCCTGGAGTTCTAGCGGGGCTGGCGATACGCAGTATTTT
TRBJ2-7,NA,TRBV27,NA,CASSLLLGMDEQYF,TGTGCCAGCAGTTTATTACTAGGAATGGACGAGCAGTACTTC
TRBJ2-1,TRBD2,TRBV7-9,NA,CASSFSPGTSSYNEQFF,TGTGCCAGCAGCTTCTCTCCCGGGACTAGCTCCTACAATGAGCAGTTCTTC
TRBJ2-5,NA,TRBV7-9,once,CASKPGLEETQYF,TGTGCCAGCAAACCGGGACTCGAGGAGACCCAGTACTTC
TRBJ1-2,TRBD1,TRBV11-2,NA,CASSSDRGRGGYTF,TGTGCCAGCAGCTCTGACAGGGGGCGAGGTGGCTACACCTTC
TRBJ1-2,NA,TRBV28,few,CATEIDRRYGYTF,TGTGCCACGGAGATTGACAGAAGATATGGCTACACCTTC
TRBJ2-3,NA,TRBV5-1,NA,CASSLGQRPTDTQYF,TGCGCCAGCAGCTTGGGTCAGCGCCCCACAGATACGCAGTATTTT
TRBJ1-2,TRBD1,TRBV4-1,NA,CASSQETGNYGYTF,TGCGCCAGCAGCCAAGAGACAGGGAACTATGGCTACACCTTC
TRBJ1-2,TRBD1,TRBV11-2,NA,CASRPTTGAWDGYTF,TGTGCCAGCAGACCAACGACAGGGGCATGGGATGGCTACACCTTC
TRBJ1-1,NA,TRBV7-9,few,CASSKRGGLNTEAFF,TGTGCCAGCAGCAAAAGAGGAGGGCTGAACACTGAAGCTTTCTTT
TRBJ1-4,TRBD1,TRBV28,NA,CASSFDDSTGTEF,TGTGCCAGCAGTTTCGATGATTCGACAGGGACGGAATTT
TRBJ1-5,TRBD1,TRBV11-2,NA,CASSWGGTGRANSNQPQHF,TGTGCCAGCAGCTGGGGGGGGACAGGTCGCGCAAATAGCAATCAGCCCCAGCATTTT
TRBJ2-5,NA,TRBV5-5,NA,CASSPRAPRGETQYF,TGTGCCAGCAGCCCCCGGGCCCCTAGGGGGGAGACCCAGTACTTC
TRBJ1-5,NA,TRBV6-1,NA,CASSEEGVGLFGNQPQHF,TGTGCCAGCAGTGAAGAGGGGGTGGGCCTGTTTGGCAATCAGCCCCAGCATTTT
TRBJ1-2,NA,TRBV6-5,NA,CASSYSPSGGYGYTF,TGTGCCAGCAGTTACTCCCCTTCGGGGGGTTATGGCTACACCTTC
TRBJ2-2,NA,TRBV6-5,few,CASSYSVQVNTGELFF,TGTGCCAGCAGTTACTCGGTACAGGTGAACACCGGGGAGCTGTTTTTT